The entry below describes one T cell receptor (beta chain). The antigen is unknown. This record comes from a study of T cell clones after liver transplantation. Study-wide background: Samples came from ITN030ST, which attempted immunosuppression withdrawal within 2 years of liver transplantation. Findings of the study overall: Small, mixed patient groups and varying post-transplant times limit these conclusions. Donor-reactive sequences fell more than third party-reactive ones, suggesting partial deletion. Post-transplant, graft-donor-reactive CD4 TCRbeta sequences in blood dropped significantly in most of the 8 subjects.

This CDR3 comprises 17 residues. Between the trimmed V and J ends, which lost 0 bases and 2 bases, there was a span of 16 bases. Germline CDR1 reads SGHRS; CDR2 reads YFSETQ. Clones were sequenced by immunoSEQ multiplex PCR, and TCRdb holds only the in-frame ones, with some missing. The sample lists tens of thousands of clones, less than 90% occurring once. The clonotype originates from a human patient who received a liver transplant. Some T cells may be provided by the graft donor. The chain uses TRBV5-1 and TRBJ2-3, with D maybe TRBD2 (7 bases). Material: CD4+ T cells from blood, obtained at the 22-month timepoint. CDR3 protein: CASSLALRGATTDTQYF. The CDR3 coding sequence is TGCGCCAGCAGCTTGGCCCTCCGGGGGGCTACCACAGATACGCAGTATTTT. Drawing the rest from reference TRBV5-1 and TRBJ2-3, the complete variable domain is KAGVTQTPRYLIKTRGQQVTLSCSPISGHRSVSWYQQTPGQGLQFLFEYFSETQRNKGNFPGRFSGRQFSNSRSEMNVSTLELGDSALYLCASSLALRGATTDTQYFGPGTRLTVL.